This T cell receptor (beta chain) was recorded in a study of blood T cell repertoires in COVID-19. Whole-study context: COVID-19 samples, acute and convalescent, were from the United States, Italy and Spain. T cells, B-cell-depleted T cells, or PBMCs provided the cDNA or gDNA that served as material.

During active infection, Seattle patients enrolled and were then monitored through disease. In the study's own analysis: Nucleated cell number was recorded as an estimate derived from reference gene primer amplification. TCRdb's copy holds only in-frame clones and misses some; the assay was immunoSEQ multiplex PCR. V, J and clone size reflect that table, while D and trimming were determined from the DNA. Found here are fewer than 95,000 clones, roughly 70% of them singletons; the top ten hold approximately 4.1%. The V gene end was trimmed by 6 bases and the J gene end by 2 bases; junction bases not matched to a gene: 3. CDR1 and CDR2 (germline): LGHNA, YNFKEQ. The CDR3 consists of 14 residues.

V and J are TRBV4-2 and TRBJ1-1, with TRBD1 matching over 10 bases. Material: peripheral blood. This clonotype originated in a man between 70 and 80 years old with COVID-19, enrolled during active disease. The CDR3 DNA follows: TGTGCCAGCAGGACAGGGGGCTCCAACACTGAAGCTTTCTTT. This encodes CASRTGGSNTEAFF.